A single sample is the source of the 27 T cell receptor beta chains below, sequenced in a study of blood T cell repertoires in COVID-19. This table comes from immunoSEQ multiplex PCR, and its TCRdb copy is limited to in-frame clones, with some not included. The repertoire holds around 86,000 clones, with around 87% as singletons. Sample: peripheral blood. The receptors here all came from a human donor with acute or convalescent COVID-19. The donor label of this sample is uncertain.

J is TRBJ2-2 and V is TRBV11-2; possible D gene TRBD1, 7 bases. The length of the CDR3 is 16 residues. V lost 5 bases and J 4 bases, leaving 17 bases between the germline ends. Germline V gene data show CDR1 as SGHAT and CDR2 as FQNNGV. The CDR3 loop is CASSPGGGRSTGELFF. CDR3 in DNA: TGTGCCAGCAGCCCTGGAGGGGGCAGGAGCACCGGGGAGCTGTTTTTT.

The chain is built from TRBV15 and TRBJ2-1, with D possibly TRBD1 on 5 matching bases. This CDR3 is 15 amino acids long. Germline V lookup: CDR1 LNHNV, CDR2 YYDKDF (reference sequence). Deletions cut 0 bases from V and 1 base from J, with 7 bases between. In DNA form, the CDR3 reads TGTGCCACCAGCAGAGATCAGGGATCCTACAATGAGCAGTTCTTC. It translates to CATSRDQGSYNEQFF.

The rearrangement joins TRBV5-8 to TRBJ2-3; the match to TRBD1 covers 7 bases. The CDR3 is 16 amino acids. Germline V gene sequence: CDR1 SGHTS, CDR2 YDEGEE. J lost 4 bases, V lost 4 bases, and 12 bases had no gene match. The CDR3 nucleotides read TGTGCCAGCAGCCCTGAACAGGGGATCGGCGCAGATACGCAGTATTTT. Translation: CASSPEQGIGADTQYF.

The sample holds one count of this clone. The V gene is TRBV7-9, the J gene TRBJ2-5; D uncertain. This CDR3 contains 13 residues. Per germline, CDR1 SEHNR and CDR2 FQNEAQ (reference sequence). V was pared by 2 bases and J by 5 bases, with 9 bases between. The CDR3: CASSLLGRETQYF. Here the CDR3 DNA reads TGTGCCAGCAGCTTACTAGGTCGCGAGACCCAGTACTTC.

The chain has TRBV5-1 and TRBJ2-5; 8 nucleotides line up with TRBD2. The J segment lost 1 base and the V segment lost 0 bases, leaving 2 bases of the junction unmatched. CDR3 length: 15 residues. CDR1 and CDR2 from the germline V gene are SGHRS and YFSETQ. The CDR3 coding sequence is TGCGCCAGCAGCTTGGGACGGGGGGGCCAAGAGACCCAGTACTTC. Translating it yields CASSLGRGGQETQYF.

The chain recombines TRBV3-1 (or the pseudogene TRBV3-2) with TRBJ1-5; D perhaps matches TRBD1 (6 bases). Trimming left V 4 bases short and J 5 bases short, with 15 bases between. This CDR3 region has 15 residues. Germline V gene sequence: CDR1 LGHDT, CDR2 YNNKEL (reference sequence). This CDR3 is CASSPRRGLDQPQHF. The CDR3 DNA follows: TGTGCCAGCAGCCCAAGAAGGGGGTTGGATCAGCCCCAGCATTTT.

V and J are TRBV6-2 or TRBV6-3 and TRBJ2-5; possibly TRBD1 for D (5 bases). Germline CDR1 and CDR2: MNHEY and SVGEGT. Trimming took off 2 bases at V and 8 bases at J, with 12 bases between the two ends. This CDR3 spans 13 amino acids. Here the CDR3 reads CASSYGAGRTQYF. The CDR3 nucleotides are TGTGCCAGCAGTTACGGGGCAGGGCGTACCCAGTACTTC.

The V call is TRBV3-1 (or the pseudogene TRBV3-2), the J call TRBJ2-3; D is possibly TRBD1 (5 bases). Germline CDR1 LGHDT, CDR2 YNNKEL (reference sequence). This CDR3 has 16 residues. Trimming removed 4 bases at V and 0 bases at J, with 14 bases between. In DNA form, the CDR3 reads TGTGCCAGCAGCCCTCTAGGTAGGGGTAGCACAGATACGCAGTATTTT. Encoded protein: CASSPLGRGSTDTQYF.

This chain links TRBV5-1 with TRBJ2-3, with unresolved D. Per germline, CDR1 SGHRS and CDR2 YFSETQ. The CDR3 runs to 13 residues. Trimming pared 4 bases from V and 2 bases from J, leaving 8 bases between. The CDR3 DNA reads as TGCGCCAGCAGCGCTCAAGCCACAGATACGCAGTATTTT. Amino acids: CASSAQATDTQYF. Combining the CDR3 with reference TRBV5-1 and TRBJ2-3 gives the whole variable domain KAGVTQTPRYLIKTRGQQVTLSCSPISGHRSVSWYQQTPGQGLQFLFEYFSETQRNKGNFPGRFSGRQFSNSRSEMNVSTLELGDSALYLCASSAQATDTQYFGPGTRLTVL.

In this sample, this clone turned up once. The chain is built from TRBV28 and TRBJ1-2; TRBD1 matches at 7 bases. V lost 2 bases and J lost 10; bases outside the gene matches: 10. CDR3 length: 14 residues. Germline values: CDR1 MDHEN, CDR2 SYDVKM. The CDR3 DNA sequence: TGTGCCAGCAGTTTACCTGAGACAGGGAACTTCTACACCTTC. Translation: CASSLPETGNFYTF.

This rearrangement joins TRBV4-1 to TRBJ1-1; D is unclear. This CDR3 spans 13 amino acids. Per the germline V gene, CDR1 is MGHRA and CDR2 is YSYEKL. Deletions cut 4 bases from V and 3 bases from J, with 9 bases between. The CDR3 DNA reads TGCGCCAGCAGCCTTATACTGGACACTGAAGCTTTCTTT. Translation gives CASSLILDTEAFF.

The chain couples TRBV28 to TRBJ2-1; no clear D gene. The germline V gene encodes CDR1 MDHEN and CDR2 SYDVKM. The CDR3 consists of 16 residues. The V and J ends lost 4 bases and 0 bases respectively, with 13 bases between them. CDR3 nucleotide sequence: TGTGCCAGCAGTTCACTAAAAGCTTCCTCCTACAATGAGCAGTTCTTC. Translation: CASSSLKASSYNEQFF.

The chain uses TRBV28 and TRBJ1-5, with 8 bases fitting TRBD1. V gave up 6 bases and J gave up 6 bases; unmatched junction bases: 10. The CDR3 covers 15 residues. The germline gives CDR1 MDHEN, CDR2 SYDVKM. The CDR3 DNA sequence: TGTGCCAGCAGGCCACGGAGACAGGGGAGTCAGCCCCAGCATTTT. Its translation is CASRPRRQGSQPQHF.

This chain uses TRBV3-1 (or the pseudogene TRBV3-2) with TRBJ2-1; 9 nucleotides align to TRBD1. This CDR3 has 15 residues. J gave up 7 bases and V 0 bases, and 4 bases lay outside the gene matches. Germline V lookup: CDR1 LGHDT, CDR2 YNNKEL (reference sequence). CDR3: CASSQDTGGWNEQFF. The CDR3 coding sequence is TGTGCCAGCAGCCAAGATACAGGGGGCTGGAATGAGCAGTTCTTC.

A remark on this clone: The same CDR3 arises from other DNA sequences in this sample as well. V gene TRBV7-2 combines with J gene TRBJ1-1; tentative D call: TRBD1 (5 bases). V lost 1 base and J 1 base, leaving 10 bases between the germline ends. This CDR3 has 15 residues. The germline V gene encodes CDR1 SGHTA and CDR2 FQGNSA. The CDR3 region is CASSLVGGPNTEAFF. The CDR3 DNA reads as TGTGCCAGCAGCTTAGTGGGGGGACCGAACACTGAAGCTTTCTTT.

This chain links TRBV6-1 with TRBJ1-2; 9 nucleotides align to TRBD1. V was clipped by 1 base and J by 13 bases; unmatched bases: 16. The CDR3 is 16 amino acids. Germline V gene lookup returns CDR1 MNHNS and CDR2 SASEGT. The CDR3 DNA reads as TGTGCCAGCAGTGAAGGATACCGGGACAGGGCCCGGGAGATCACCTTC. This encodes CASSEGYRDRAREITF.

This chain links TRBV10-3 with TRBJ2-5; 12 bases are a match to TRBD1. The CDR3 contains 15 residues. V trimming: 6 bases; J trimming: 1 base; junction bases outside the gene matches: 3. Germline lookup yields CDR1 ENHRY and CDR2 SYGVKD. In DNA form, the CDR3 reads TGTGCCATCAGGGGGGACAGGGGGCTCCAAGAGACCCAGTACTTC. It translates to CAIRGDRGLQETQYF.

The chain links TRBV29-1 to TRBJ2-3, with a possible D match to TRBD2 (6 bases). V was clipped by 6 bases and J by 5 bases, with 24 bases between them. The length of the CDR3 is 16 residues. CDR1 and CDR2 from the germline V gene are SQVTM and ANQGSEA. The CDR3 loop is CSVKTGGRIVGDTQYF. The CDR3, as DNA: TGCAGCGTCAAAACCGGGGGTAGGATAGTCGGAGATACGCAGTATTTT.

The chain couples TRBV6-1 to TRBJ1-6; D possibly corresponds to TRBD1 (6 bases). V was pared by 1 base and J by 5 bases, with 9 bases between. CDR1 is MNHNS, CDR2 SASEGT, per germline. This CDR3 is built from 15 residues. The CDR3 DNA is TGTGCCAGCAGTGAAGGGACAGTAAATAATTCACCCCTCCACTTT. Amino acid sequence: CASSEGTVNNSPLHF.

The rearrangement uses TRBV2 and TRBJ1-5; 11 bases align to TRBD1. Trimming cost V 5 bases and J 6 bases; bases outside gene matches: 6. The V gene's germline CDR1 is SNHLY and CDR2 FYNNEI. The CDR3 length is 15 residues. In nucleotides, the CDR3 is TGTGCCAGCAGTCAAGGACAGGGGGCGCTTCAGCCCCAGCATTTT. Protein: CASSQGQGALQPQHF.

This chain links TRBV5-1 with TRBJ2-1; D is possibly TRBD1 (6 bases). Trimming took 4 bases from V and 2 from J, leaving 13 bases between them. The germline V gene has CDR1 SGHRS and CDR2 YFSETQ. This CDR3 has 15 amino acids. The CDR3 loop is CASSPQGFPYNEQFF. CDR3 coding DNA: TGCGCCAGCAGCCCACAGGGTTTCCCCTACAATGAGCAGTTCTTC.

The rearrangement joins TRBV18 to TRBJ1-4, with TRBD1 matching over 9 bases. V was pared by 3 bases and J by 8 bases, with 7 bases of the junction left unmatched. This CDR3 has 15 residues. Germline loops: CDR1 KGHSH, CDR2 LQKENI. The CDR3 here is CASSPYRGQGEKLFF. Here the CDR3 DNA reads TGTGCCAGCTCACCCTACAGGGGGCAAGGAGAAAAACTGTTTTTT.

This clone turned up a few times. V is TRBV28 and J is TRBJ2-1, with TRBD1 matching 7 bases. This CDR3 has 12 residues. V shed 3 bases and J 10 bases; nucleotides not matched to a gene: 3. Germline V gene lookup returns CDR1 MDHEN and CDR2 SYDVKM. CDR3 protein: CASSFRGSEQFF. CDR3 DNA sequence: TGTGCCAGCAGTTTCAGGGGGTCCGAGCAGTTCTTC.

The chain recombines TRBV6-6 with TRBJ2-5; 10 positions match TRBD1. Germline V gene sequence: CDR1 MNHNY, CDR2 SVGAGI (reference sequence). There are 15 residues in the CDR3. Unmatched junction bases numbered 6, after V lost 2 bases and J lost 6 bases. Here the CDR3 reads CASSYPDRGPQTQYF. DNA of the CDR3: TGTGCCAGCAGTTACCCAGACAGGGGGCCGCAGACCCAGTACTTC.

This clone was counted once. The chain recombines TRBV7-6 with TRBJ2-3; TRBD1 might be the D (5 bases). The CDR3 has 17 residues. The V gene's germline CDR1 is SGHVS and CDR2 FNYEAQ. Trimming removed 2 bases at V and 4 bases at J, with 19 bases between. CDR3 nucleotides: TGTGCCAGCAGCTTAACATATGTGGCAGGGCGGCCAGATACGCAGTATTTT. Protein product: CASSLTYVAGRPDTQYF.

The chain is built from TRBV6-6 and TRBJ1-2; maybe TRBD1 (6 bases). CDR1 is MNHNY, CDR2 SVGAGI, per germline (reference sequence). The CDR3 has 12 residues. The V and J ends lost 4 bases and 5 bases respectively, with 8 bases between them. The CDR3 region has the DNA TGTGCCAGCAGTTCGGACAGATATGGCTACACCTTC. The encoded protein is CASSSDRYGYTF.

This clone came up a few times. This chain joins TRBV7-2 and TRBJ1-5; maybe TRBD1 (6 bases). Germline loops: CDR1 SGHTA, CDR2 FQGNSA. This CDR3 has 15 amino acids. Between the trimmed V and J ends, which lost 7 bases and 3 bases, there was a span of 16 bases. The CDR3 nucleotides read TGTGCCAGCACGGCTCAACAGGGATCCAATCAGCCCCAGCATTTT. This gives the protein CASTAQQGSNQPQHF.